Listed here is a single T cell receptor (beta chain). The data were produced by immunoSEQ multiplex PCR, yet TCRdb's version contains in-frame clones alone and is incomplete. The sample consists of about 130,000 clones, approximately 90% of them appearing once. The CDR3 sequence is 15 residues long. CDR1 is SGHRS and CDR2 is YFSETQ in the germline V gene. The V end lost 4 bases, the J end lost 4 bases, and 15 bases lay between the germline ends. These data are taken from a study of control samples from healthy donors and cancer patients. The genes are TRBV5-1 and TRBJ2-1; TRBD1 or TRBD2 may be the D gene (5 bases each). This receptor was obtained from a man in his late teens or twenties in good health. Sequenced input: blood. CDR3 region: CASSLSGAEYNEQFF. The CDR3 DNA follows: TGCGCCAGCAGCCTCTCCGGGGCCGAATACAATGAGCAGTTCTTC.